Listed below are T cell receptor beta chains from one sample, sequenced in a study of prognosis after radiotherapy for stage I lung cancer. TCRdb recomputed calls from the multiplex PCR reads with MiXCR, one row per CDR3 protein. The repertoire has about 16,000 distinct CDR3 sequences, around 29% of them found once; the top ten carry more than 20%. This material consisted of PBMCs, taken before or after stereotactic body radiation therapy (not recorded which). These receptors came from a donor over 45 with non-small cell lung cancer. Each CDR3 is given with its conserved first and last residue. A D gene is named only where the DNA matches it firmly. Clone size, where shown, is once, few, many, or a class for clones that have expanded.

j_call,v_call,clone_size,d_call,cdr3_nt,cdr3_aa
TRBJ2-2,TRBV5-1,medium-sized,-,TGCGCCAGCAGCCCCCTACCGGGCGGCACCGGGGAGCTGTTTTTT,CASSPLPGGTGELFF
TRBJ2-3,TRBV27,-,TRBD1,TGTGCCAGCAGTCTCGACAGGGTGGCGGTGGGTACGCAGTATTTT,CASSLDRVAVGTQYF
TRBJ1-2,TRBV5-6,many,-,TGTGCCAGCAGCTCCTCCCCCCAGGTGCCCTATGGCTACACCTTC,CASSSSPQVPYGYTF
TRBJ1-3,TRBV7-8,many,-,TGTGCCAGCAGCGGGGGGCAGGGAAACACCATATATTTT,CASSGGQGNTIYF
TRBJ2-3,TRBV2,-,TRBD2,TGTGCCAGCAGGGGACTAGCGCATTTTTATACGCAGTATTTT,CASRGLAHFYTQYF
TRBJ1-1,TRBV4-1,many,-,TGCGCCAGCAGCGCACGACAGGCTTTGGACACTGAAGCTTTCTTT,CASSARQALDTEAFF
TRBJ1-6,TRBV7-2,-,-,TGTGCCAGCAGCTTAGAAGTAAGCCTCAATAATTCACCCCTCCACTTT,CASSLEVSLNNSPLHF
TRBJ2-5,TRBV2,many,-,TGTGCCAGCCTAACCCCGGGAGAGGAGACCCAGTACTTC,CASLTPGEETQYF
TRBJ1-1,TRBV12-3/TRBV12-4,-,-,TGTGCCAGCAGTTTACAGGGTATTTCCCCTGAAGCTTTCTTT,CASSLQGISPEAFF
TRBJ2-7,TRBV4-1,many,-,TGCGCCAGCAGCTGGAGGCTTTCCTACGAGCAGTACTTC,CASSWRLSYEQYF
TRBJ1-6,TRBV19,medium-sized,-,TGTGCCAGTAGTATGGTCTATAATTCACCCCTCCACTTT,CASSMVYNSPLHF
TRBJ2-7,TRBV20-1,many,-,TGCAGTGCTCGAGAGGGCCCGGCTGAGCAGTACTTC,CSAREGPAEQYF
TRBJ2-7,TRBV24-1,many,TRBD2,TGTGCCACCAGTAACCACGGGACTAGCGACTACGAGCAGTACTTC,CATSNHGTSDYEQYF
TRBJ2-1,TRBV7-9,few,-,TGTGCCAGCAGCCTGATAGTCAATGAGCAGTTCTTC,CASSLIVNEQFF
TRBJ2-7,TRBV6-5,many,TRBD1,TGTGCCAGCAGGGACAGGGGGCAAGACGAGCAGTACTTC,CASRDRGQDEQYF
TRBJ1-1,TRBV12-3/TRBV12-4,many,-,TGTGCCAGCAGTTTAAATGCCCTGAACACTGAAGCTTTCTTT,CASSLNALNTEAFF
TRBJ1-4,TRBV13,many,-,TGTGCCAGCAGCGTTTTCAACTCCGACAGAAGAAATGAAAAACTGTTTTTT,CASSVFNSDRRNEKLFF
TRBJ2-7,TRBV4-1,-,-,TGCGCCAGCAGCCCCTCTGACGTCTACGAGCAGTACTTC,CASSPSDVYEQYF
TRBJ2-2,TRBV18,many,TRBD2,TGTGCCAGCTCACCACCGGCCAGCGGGAGGTATACCGGGGAGCTGTTTTTT,CASSPPASGRYTGELFF
TRBJ1-3,TRBV2,many,-,TGTGCCAGCAGTGACGGGAGCTCTGGAAACACCATATATTTT,CASSDGSSGNTIYF
TRBJ1-2,TRBV2,many,-,TGTGCCAGTCGCAGGGTTGAAGGTTATGGCTACACCTTC,CASRRVEGYGYTF
TRBJ2-1,TRBV29-1,many,-,TGCAGCGTCCCTACTAGCAATGAGCAGTTCTTC,CSVPTSNEQFF
TRBJ2-7,TRBV2,many,-,TGTGCCAGCAGCTTTACAAGGGGGGGCTCGGGGGAGCAGTACTTC,CASSFTRGGSGEQYF
TRBJ2-5,TRBV7-9,many,-,TGTGCCAGCAGCTTAGGACCAGGTGGCGAGACCCAGTACTTC,CASSLGPGGETQYF
TRBJ2-5,TRBV11-2,many,-,TGTGCCAGCAGCCCTGACAGGAATTTAGAGACCCAGTACTTC,CASSPDRNLETQYF
TRBJ2-7,TRBV7-8,many,-,TGTGCCAGCAGCCTGGCGGGACGCAAGGACTTC,CASSLAGRKDF
TRBJ2-5,TRBV10-2,many,-,TGCGCCAGCAGCTCCGGGAAAGTCGAGACCCAGTACTTC,CASSSGKVETQYF